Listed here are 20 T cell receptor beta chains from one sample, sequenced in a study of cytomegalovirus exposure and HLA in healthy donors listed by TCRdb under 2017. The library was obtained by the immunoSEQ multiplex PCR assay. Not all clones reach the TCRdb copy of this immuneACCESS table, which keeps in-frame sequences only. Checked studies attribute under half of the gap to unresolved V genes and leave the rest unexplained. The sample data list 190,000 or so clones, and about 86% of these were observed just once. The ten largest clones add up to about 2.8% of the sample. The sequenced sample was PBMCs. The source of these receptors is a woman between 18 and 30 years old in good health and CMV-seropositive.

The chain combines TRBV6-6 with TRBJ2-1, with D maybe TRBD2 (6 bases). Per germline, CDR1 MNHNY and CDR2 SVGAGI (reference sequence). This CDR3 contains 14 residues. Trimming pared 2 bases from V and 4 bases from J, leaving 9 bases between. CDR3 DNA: TGTGCCAGCAGTTACGGCGGGGATTACAATGAGCAGTTCTTC. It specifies CASSYGGDYNEQFF.

CDR3 loop: CASNQGMNTEAFF. DNA for the CDR3: TGTGCCAGCAACCAGGGGATGAACACTGAAGCTTTCTTT. J is TRBJ1-1 and V is TRBV2; a possible D gene is TRBD1 (6 bases). The germline V gene has CDR1 SNHLY and CDR2 FYNNEI. The CDR3 length is 13 residues. V lost 7 bases to trimming and J lost 0 bases, with 9 bases between them.

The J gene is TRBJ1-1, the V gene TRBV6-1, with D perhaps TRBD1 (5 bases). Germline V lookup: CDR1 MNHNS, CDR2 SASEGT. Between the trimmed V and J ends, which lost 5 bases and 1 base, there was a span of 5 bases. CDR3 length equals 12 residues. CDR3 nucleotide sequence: TGTGCCAGCAGTCAGGGGAACACTGAAGCTTTCTTT. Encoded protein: CASSQGNTEAFF.

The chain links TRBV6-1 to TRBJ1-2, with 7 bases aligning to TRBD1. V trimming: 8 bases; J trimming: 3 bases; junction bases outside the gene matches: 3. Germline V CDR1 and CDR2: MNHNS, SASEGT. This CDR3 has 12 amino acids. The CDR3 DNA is TGTGCCAGCCCGGACAGGCACTATGGCTACACCTTC. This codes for CASPDRHYGYTF.

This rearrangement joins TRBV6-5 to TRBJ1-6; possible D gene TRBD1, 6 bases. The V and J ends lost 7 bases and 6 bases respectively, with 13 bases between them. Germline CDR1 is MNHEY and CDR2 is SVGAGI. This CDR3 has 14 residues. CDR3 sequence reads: CASTSGASNSPLHF. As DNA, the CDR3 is TGTGCCAGCACTTCAGGGGCCAGTAATTCACCCCTCCACTTT.

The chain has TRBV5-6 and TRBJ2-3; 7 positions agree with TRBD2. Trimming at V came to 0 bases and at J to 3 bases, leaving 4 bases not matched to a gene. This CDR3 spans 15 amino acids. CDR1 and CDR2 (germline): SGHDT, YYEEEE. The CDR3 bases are TGTGCCAGCAGCTTGGTGGGAGGGACGACAGATACGCAGTATTTT. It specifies CASSLVGGTTDTQYF. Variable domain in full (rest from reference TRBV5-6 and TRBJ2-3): DAGVTQSPTHLIKTRGQQVTLRCSPKSGHDTVSWYQQALGQGPQFIFQYYEEEERQRGNFPDRFSGHQFPNYSSELNVNALLLGDSALYLCASSLVGGTTDTQYFGPGTRLTVL.

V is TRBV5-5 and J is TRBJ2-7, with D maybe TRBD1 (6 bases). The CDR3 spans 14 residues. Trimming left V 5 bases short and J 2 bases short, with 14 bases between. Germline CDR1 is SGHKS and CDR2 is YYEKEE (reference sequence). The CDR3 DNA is TGTGCCAGCAGTCCCGGGACAACGACCTACGAGCAGTACTTC. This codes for CASSPGTTTYEQYF.

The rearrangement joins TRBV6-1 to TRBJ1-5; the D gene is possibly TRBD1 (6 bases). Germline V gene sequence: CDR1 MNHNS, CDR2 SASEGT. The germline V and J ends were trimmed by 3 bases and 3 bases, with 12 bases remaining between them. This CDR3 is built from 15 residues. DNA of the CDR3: TGTGCCAGCAGTGAGCTAACAGGGCTCAATCAGCCCCAGCATTTT. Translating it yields CASSELTGLNQPQHF.

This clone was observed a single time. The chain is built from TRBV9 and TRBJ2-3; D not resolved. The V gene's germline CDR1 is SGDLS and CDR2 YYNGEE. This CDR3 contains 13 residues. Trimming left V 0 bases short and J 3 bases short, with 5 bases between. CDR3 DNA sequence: TGTGCCAGCAGCGTAGGTCTAACAGATACGCAGTATTTT. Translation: CASSVGLTDTQYF. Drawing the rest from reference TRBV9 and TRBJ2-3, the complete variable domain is DSGVTQTPKHLITATGQRVTLRCSPRSGDLSVYWYQQSLDQGLQFLIQYYNGEERAKGNILERFSAQQFPDLHSELNLSSLELGDSALYFCASSVGLTDTQYFGPGTRLTVL.

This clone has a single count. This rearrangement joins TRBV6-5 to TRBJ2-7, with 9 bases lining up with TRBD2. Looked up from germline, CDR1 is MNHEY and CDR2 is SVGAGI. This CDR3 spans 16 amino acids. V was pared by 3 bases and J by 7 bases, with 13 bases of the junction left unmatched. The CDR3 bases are TGTGCCAGCAGTTATACAAGCGGGGGGTCTTTAAGAGAGCAGTACTTC. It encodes CASSYTSGGSLREQYF.

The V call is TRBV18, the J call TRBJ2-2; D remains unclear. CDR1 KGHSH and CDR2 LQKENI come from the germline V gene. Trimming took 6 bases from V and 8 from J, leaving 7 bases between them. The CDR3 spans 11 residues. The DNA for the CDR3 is TGTGCCAGCTCCCCAGCGGGGGAGCTGTTTTTT. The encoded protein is CASSPAGELFF.

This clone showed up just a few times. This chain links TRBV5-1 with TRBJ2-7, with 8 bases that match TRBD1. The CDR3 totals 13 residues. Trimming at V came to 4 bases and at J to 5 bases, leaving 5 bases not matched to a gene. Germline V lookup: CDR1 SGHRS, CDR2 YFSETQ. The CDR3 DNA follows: TGCGCCAGCAGCATAGCAGGGGGCCACGAGCAGTACTTC. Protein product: CASSIAGGHEQYF. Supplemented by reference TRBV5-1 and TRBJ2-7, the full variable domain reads KAGVTQTPRYLIKTRGQQVTLSCSPISGHRSVSWYQQTPGQGLQFLFEYFSETQRNKGNFPGRFSGRQFSNSRSEMNVSTLELGDSALYLCASSIAGGHEQYFGPGTRLTVT.

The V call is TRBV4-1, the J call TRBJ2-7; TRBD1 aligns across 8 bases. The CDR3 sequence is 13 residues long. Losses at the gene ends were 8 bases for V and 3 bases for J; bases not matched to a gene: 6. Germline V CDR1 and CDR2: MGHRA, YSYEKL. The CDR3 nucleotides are TGCGCCAGCGGCATCACAGGGGGCTACGAGCAGTACTTC. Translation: CASGITGGYEQYF.

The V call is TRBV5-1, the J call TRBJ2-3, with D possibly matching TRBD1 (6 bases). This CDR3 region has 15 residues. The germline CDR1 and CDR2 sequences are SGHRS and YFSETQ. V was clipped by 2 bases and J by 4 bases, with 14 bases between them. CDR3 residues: CASSFANRVPDTQYF. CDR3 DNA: TGCGCCAGCAGCTTCGCTAACAGGGTTCCAGATACGCAGTATTTT.

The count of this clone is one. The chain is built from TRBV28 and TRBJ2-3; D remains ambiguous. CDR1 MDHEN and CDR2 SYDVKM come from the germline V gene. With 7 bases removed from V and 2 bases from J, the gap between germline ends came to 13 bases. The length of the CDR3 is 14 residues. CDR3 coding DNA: TGTGCCAGCAACCCGAGGATTTTCACAGATACGCAGTATTTT. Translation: CASNPRIFTDTQYF.

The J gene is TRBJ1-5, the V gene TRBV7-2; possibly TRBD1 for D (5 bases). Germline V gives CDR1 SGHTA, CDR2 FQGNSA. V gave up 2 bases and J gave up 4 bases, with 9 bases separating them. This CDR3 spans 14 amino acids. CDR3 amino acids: CASSLQGINQPQHF. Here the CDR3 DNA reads TGTGCCAGCAGCTTACAGGGTATAAATCAGCCCCAGCATTTT. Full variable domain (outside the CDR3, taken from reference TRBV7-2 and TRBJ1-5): GAGVSQSPSNKVTEKGKDVELRCDPISGHTALYWYRQSLGQGLEFLIYFQGNSAPDKSGLPSDRFSAERTGGSVSTLTIQRTQQEDSAVYLCASSLQGINQPQHFGDGTRLSIL.

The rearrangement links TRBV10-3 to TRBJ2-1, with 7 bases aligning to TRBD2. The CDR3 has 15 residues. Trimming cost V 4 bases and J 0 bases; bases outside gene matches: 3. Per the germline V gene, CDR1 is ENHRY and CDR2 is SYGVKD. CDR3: CAISGGGGSYNEQFF. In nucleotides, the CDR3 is TGTGCCATCAGTGGGGGCGGGGGCTCCTACAATGAGCAGTTCTTC.

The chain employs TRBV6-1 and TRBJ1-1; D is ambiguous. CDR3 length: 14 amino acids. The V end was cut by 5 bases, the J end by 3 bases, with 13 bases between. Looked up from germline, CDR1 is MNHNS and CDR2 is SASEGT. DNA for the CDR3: TGTGCCAGCAGTCCTATTCCCCGATACACTGAAGCTTTCTTT. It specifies CASSPIPRYTEAFF.

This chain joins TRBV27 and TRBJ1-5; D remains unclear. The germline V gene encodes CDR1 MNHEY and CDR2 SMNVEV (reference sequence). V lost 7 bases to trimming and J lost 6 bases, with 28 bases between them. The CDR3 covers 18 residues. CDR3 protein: CASTPTAPRGSNSQPQHF. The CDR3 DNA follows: TGTGCCAGCACCCCCACTGCGCCCAGAGGGTCAAATTCTCAGCCCCAGCATTTT.

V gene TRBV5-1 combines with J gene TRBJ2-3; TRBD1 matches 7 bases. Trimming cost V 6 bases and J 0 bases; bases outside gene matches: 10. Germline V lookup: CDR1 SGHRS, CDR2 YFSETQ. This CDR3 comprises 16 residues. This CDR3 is CASIKGTGASTDTQYF. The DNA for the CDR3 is TGCGCCAGCATTAAGGGAACAGGGGCTAGCACAGATACGCAGTATTTT.